The 17 T cell receptor beta chains below come from one sample, sequenced in a study of blood T cells in healthy people across ages. PCR was performed a second time for roughly 7 to 11 cycles using a sample-barcoded 5' primer and a J-beta primer mix. TCRdb fed the 5' RACE reads into MiXCR, producing one record per CDR3 protein. The sample has hundreds of thousands of distinct CDR3 sequences; under 45% are singletons. The sequencing input was blood. Receptor source: a man in his sixties in good health.

The count of this clonotype is one. The CDR3: CASSLRPQPGDTQYF. CDR3 sequence (DNA): TGTGCCAGCAGCTTGCGACCACAACCGGGGGATACGCAGTATTTT. V usage is TRBV5-6 and J usage is TRBJ2-3; D possibly corresponds to TRBD2 (5 bases). Germline V gene sequence: CDR1 SGHDT, CDR2 YYEEEE. The CDR3 is 15 amino acids. Trimming stripped 1 base from V and 6 bases from J, with 15 bases between.

This clonotype was counted at least ten times. CDR3 loop: CASSSSGSSYEQYF. The CDR3 coding sequence is TGTGCCAGCAGCTCTTCGGGGAGCTCCTACGAGCAGTACTTC. J is TRBJ2-7 and V is TRBV7-2; a weak D match, TRBD2 (5 bases). V was cut by 4 bases and J by 0 bases, with 10 bases left in between. The germline V gene has CDR1 SGHTA and CDR2 FQGNSA. CDR3 size: 14 residues.

V usage is TRBV4-3 and J usage is TRBJ2-3; a weak D match, TRBD2 (5 bases). Trimming left V 3 bases short and J 0 bases short, with 13 bases between. This CDR3 is built from 16 residues. CDR1 and CDR2 (germline): LGHNA, YSLEER. The CDR3 coding sequence is TGCGCCAGCAGCCATGATAGGAGGACTAGCACAGATACGCAGTATTTT. Protein sequence: CASSHDRRTSTDTQYF.

This clonotype was observed many times. This chain links TRBV7-9 with TRBJ2-1; 8 bases align to TRBD2. J gave up 9 bases and V 4 bases, and 8 bases lay outside the gene matches. Germline V gives CDR1 SEHNR, CDR2 FQNEAQ (reference sequence). The CDR3 has 14 amino acids. CDR3 in amino acids: CASSSGGAGFEQFF. The CDR3 nucleotides read TGTGCCAGCAGCTCCGGGGGGGCAGGGTTTGAGCAGTTCTTC.

This clonotype has a handful of counts. This chain joins TRBV7-2 and TRBJ2-1; no clear D gene. V lost 2 bases, J lost 5 bases, and 13 bases lay in between. This CDR3 is built from 15 residues. The germline V gene encodes CDR1 SGHTA and CDR2 FQGNSA. The CDR3 sequence is CASSLMGTPNNEQFF. In nucleotides, the CDR3 is TGTGCCAGCAGCTTAATGGGAACGCCGAACAATGAGCAGTTCTTC.

This clonotype was counted ten times or more. This chain uses TRBV7-8 with TRBJ2-3, with 14 bases aligning to TRBD2. CDR1 SGHVS and CDR2 FQNEAQ come from the germline V gene. Trimming at V came to 5 bases and at J to 0 bases, leaving 7 bases not matched to a gene. The CDR3 spans 18 residues. The DNA of the CDR3 is TGTGCCAGCAGCCCTGGACTAGCGGGGGGACGGAGCACAGATACGCAGTATTTT. Amino acids: CASSPGLAGGRSTDTQYF.

In its sample, this clonotype was seen a few times. The chain joins TRBV7-9 to TRBJ1-1, with 11 positions matching TRBD1. The CDR3 runs 14 residues. V shed 6 bases and J 6 bases; nucleotides not matched to a gene: 6. Looked up from germline, CDR1 is SEHNR and CDR2 is FQNEAQ (reference sequence). CDR3 coding DNA: TGTGCCAGCAGGACAGGACAGGGGGCCCCTGAAGCTTTCTTT. It codes for CASRTGQGAPEAFF.

The rearrangement joins TRBV5-1 to TRBJ1-1, with D perhaps matching TRBD1 (5 bases). The V and J ends lost 4 bases and 6 bases respectively, with 22 bases between them. Germline loops: CDR1 SGHRS, CDR2 YFSETQ. The length of the CDR3 is 16 residues. The CDR3 nucleotides are TGCGCCAGCAGCCCGGGTCGGGGCTTAGGTTCTGCTGAAGCTTTCTTT. This encodes CASSPGRGLGSAEAFF. Variable domain in full (rest from reference TRBV5-1 and TRBJ1-1): KAGVTQTPRYLIKTRGQQVTLSCSPISGHRSVSWYQQTPGQGLQFLFEYFSETQRNKGNFPGRFSGRQFSNSRSEMNVSTLELGDSALYLCASSPGRGLGSAEAFFGQGTRLTVV.

The chain uses TRBV12-3 or TRBV12-4 and TRBJ2-7, with a possible D match to TRBD1 (5 bases). The CDR3 consists of 14 residues. The germline V and J ends were trimmed by 0 bases and 3 bases, with 9 bases remaining between them. DNA for the CDR3: TGTGCCAGCAGTTTAGCGATAGGGGTCTACGAGCAGTACTTC. Amino acids: CASSLAIGVYEQYF.

The table lists this clonotype with a few counts. The gene calls are TRBV7-2 and TRBJ1-6; D gene ambiguous. The V end lost 5 bases, the J end lost 6 bases, and 14 bases lay between the germline ends. CDR1 is SGHTA, CDR2 FQGNSA, per germline. The CDR3 length is 15 residues. CDR3 region: CASSPPTRPNSPLHF. The CDR3 region has the DNA TGTGCCAGCAGCCCACCGACAAGGCCTAATTCACCCCTCCACTTT. The full variable domain, in which reference TRBV7-2 and TRBJ1-6 provide the parts outside the CDR3, is GAGVSQSPSNKVTEKGKDVELRCDPISGHTALYWYRQSLGQGLEFLIYFQGNSAPDKSGLPSDRFSAERTGGSVSTLTIQRTQQEDSAVYLCASSPPTRPNSPLHFGNGTRLTVT.

The table lists this clonotype with a few counts. The V call is TRBV5-1, the J call TRBJ2-3; D unclear. Germline assignment: CDR1 SGHRS and CDR2 YFSETQ. This CDR3 contains 15 residues. Trimming left V 0 bases short and J 0 bases short, with 8 bases between. This CDR3 is CASSLVGTSTDTQYF. The CDR3 DNA reads as TGCGCCAGCAGCTTGGTTGGTACTAGCACAGATACGCAGTATTTT.

The gene calls are TRBV6-1 and TRBJ2-1; D is perhaps TRBD2 (6 bases). The V gene lost 6 bases and the J gene lost 7 bases, with 25 bases spanning the gap. Germline lookup yields CDR1 MNHNS and CDR2 SASEGT. CDR3 size: 17 residues. The CDR3 coding sequence is TGTGCCAGCAGCTTCGCCCCGGACTGGGGGGTCGAGAATGAGCAGTTCTTC. Its translation is CASSFAPDWGVENEQFF.

The chain uses TRBV5-4 and TRBJ2-5; 8 bases are shared with TRBD1. The CDR3 spans 14 residues. Germline V gives CDR1 SGHNT, CDR2 YYREEE (reference sequence). Trimming took 4 bases from V and 4 from J; bases not matched to a gene: 6. The CDR3 bases are TGTGCCAGCAGCGTGGATCAGGGGGCAGAGACCCAGTACTTC. Its translation is CASSVDQGAETQYF.

The chain recombines TRBV28 with TRBJ1-6; D unclear. Trimming removed 5 bases from V and 11 bases from J, with 7 bases in between. The CDR3 has 11 residues. CDR1 and CDR2 (germline): MDHEN, SYDVKM. CDR3 region: CASSHHAPLHF. CDR3 bases: TGTGCCAGCAGTCATCATGCACCCCTCCACTTT.

V and J are TRBV30 and TRBJ1-1; D gene ambiguous. The V gene's germline CDR1 is GTSNPN and CDR2 SVGIG (reference sequence). The CDR3 totals 14 residues. The germline V and J ends were trimmed by 4 bases and 2 bases, with 14 bases remaining between them. In DNA, the CDR3 is TGTGCCTGGAAGCCGGGGAACGTTAACACTGAAGCTTTCTTT. Translated, it gives CAWKPGNVNTEAFF.

This clonotype was observed a handful of times. The rearrangement uses TRBV15 and TRBJ2-6; D remains ambiguous. In germline, CDR1 is LNHNV, CDR2 YYDKDF (reference sequence). Trimming removed 3 bases at V and 2 bases at J, with 8 bases between. The CDR3 extends over 15 amino acids. For the CDR3, the DNA is TGTGCCACCAGCAGGGGAAGTACTGGGGCCAACGTCCTGACTTTC. As protein: CATSRGSTGANVLTF.

This clonotype was counted at least ten times. DNA of the CDR3: TGTGCCAGCAGCTTAATCGGACAGGGGTTGGACGAGCAGTACTTC. This codes for CASSLIGQGLDEQYF. The chain employs TRBV7-9 and TRBJ2-7, with TRBD1 matching 9 bases. The trim removed 2 bases at V and 5 bases at J, leaving 7 bases unmatched. Per the germline V gene, CDR1 is SEHNR and CDR2 is FQNEAQ (reference sequence). This CDR3 spans 15 amino acids.